Detailed here is one TCR beta chain. This sample was included in a study of blood T cell repertoires in COVID-19. The overall study: Donors in the United States, Italy and Spain gave samples during acute or convalescent COVID-19. T cells, B-cell-depleted T cells, or PBMCs supplied cDNA or gDNA.

Methods used by the authors: Reference gene primer amplification in the assay estimated nucleated cell counts. Clones were read by immunoSEQ multiplex PCR, and TCRdb kept only the in-frame ones, dropping some. V and J calls and clone size follow that table, whereas D and trimming were derived from the DNA. Among more than 85,000 clones listed, roughly 82% were seen once. The junction had 12 bases not matched to a gene; V was cut back by 4 bases and J by 7 bases. This CDR3 contains 15 residues. Germline V gives CDR1 SGHTA, CDR2 FQGNSA. The receptor was derived from a man aged 80 or over with acute or convalescent COVID-19. The chain links TRBV7-2 to TRBJ2-7; 8 positions agree with TRBD1. The sample was peripheral blood. The CDR3 DNA sequence: TGTGCCAGCAGCTCGCGGACAGGGTTGTTTATAGAGCAGTACTTC. It encodes CASSSRTGLFIEQYF.